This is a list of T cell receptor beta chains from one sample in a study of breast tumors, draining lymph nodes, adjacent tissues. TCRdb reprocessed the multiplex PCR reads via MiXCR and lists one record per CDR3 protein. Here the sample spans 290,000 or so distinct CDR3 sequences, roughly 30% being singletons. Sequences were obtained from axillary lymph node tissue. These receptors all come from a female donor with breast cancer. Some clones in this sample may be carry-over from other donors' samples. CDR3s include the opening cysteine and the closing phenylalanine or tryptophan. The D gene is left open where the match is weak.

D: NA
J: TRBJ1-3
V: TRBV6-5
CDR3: CASSYLPQGPGNTIYF

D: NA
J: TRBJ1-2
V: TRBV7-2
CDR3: CASSLEAYGYTF

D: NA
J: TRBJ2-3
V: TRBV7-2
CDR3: CASSLVTRRWDIGTDTQYF

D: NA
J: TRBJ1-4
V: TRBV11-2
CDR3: CASSVNFGWSDEKLFF

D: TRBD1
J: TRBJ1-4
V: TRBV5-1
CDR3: CASSLGPGGWSEKLFF

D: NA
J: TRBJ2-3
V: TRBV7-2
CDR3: CASSLIGTSDTQYF

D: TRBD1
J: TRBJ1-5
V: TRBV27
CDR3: CASILVGQNNQPQHF

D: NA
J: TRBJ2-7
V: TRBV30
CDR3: CAWSVLRGNEQYF

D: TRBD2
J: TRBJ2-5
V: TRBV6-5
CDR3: CASSFREGKETQYF

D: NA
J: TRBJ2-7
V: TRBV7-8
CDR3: CASSWTAWGAAYEQYF

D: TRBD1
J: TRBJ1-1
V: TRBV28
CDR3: CASSLTRTGAEAFF

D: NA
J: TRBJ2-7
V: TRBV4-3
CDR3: CASSQSRLTAYEQYF

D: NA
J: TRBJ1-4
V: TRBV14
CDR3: CASSQRGGGHEKLFF

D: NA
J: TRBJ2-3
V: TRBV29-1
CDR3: CSVNPQSTDTQYF

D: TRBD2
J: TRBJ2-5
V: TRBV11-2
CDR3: CASSQLAGDRETQYF

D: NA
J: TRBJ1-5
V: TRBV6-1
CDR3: CASSEGQFGMSNQPQHF

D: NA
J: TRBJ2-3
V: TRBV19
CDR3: CASMRRVTSTDTQYF

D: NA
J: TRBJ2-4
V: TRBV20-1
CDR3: CSARLPAKNIQYF

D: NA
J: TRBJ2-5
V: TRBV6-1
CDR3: CASSEAPEGKTQYF

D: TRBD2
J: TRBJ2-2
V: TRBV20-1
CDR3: CSATTSWGGELFF

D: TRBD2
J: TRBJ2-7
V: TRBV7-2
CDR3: CASSSQTSGTSYEQYF

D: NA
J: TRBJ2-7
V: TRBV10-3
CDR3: CAISNTYEQYF

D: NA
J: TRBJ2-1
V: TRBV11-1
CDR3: CASSPRSQFGEQFF

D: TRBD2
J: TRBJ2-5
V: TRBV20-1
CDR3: CSARAAGTSGRRETQYF

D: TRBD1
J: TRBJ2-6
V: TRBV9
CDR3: CASSISTGAGANVLTF

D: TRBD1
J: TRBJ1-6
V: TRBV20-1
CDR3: CSAKQGSRYNSPLHF

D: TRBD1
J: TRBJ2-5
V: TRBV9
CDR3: CASSVGQVQETQYF

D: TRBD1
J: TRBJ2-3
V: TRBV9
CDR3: CASSIQGVDTQYF

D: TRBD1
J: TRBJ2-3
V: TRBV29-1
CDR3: CSASRGHGDTQYF

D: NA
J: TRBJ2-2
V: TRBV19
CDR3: CASSIRDGAGELFF

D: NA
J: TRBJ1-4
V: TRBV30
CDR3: CAWTRRGNEKLFF

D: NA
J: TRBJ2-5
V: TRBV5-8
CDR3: CASSPNGGQETQYF

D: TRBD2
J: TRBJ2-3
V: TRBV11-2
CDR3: CASSPKGGLAGIGDTQYF

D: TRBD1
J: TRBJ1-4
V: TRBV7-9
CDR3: CASTMTGGEKLFF

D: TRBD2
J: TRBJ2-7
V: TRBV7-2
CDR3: CASSITGLGGYEQYF

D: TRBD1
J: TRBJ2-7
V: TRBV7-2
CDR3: CASSLIQGVTYEQYF

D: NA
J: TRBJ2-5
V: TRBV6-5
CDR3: CASRTPAGSETQYF

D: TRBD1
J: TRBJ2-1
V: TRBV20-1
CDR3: CSARDRVDNEQFF

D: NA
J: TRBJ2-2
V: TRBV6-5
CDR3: CASSERGGRGELFF

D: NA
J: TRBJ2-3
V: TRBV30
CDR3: CAWSKGSVSTDTQYF

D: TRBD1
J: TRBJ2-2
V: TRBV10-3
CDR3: CAIRRLDRDEDTGELLF

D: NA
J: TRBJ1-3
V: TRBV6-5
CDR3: CASSRNRAGNTIYF

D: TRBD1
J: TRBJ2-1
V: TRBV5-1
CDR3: CASSRKPGQGIDNEQFF

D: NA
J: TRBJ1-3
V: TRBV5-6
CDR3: CASSSGTYSGNTIYF

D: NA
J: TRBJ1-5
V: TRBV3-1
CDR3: CASSQDFGSNQPQHF

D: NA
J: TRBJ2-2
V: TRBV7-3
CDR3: CASSLKYGELFF

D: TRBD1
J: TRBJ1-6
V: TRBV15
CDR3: CAPRRDRSPLHF

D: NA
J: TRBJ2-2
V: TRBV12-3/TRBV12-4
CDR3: CASSLAGYEGELFF

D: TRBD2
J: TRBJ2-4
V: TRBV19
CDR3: CASSPSGTGNIQYF

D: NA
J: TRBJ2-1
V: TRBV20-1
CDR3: CSALSDFSRTEQFF

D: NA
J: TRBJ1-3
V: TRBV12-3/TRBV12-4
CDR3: CASRPNLALLNTIYF

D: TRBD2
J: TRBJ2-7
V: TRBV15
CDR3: CATSTLAGAQEQYF

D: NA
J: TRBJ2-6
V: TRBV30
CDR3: CAWSPANVLTF